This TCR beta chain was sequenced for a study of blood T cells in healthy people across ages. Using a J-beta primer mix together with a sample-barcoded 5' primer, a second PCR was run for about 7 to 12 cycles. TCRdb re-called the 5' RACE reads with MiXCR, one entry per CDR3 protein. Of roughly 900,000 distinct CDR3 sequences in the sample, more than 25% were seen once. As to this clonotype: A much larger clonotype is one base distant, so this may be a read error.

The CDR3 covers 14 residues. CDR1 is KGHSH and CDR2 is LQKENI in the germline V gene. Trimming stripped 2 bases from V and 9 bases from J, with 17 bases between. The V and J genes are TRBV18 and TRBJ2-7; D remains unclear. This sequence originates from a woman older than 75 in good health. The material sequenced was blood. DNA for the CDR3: TGTGCCAGCTCACCAACGGAACGTCTGGGTGGGCAGTACTTC. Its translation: CASSPTERLGGQYF.